Detailed here is one T cell receptor (beta chain). The antigen remains unidentified. The data were obtained in a study of cytomegalovirus exposure and HLA in healthy donors. For the study at large: Early released data had roughly 81 million unique TCRs, all coming from HLA-typed donors. Study observations and caveats: Listed as cytomegalovirus-associated were 164 TCR beta chains. TCR beta V segments were, for the most part, productive about 87% or about 30% of the time in an earlier analysis.

This CDR3 is 14 amino acids long. From germline, CDR1 is SGHVS and CDR2 FQNEAQ. V was shortened by 2 bases and J by 4 bases, with 6 bases between the two germline ends. PCR was performed using 60 Vbeta and 13 Jbeta primers. Profiled with immunoSEQ multiplex PCR; TCRdb holds only in-frame clones, not every one. This table has over 150,000 clones, around 80% appearing once. V usage is TRBV7-8 and J usage is TRBJ1-6; possible D gene TRBD1, 5 bases. The receptor's source is a woman in her 50s in good health and CMV-seropositive. The sample comprised PBMCs. The CDR3 region is CASSLRTYNSPLHF. The DNA for the CDR3 is TGTGCCAGCAGCTTACGGACATATAATTCACCCCTCCACTTT. Filled out from reference TRBV7-8 and TRBJ1-6, the complete variable domain reads GAGVSQSPRYKVAKRGQDVALRCDPISGHVSLFWYQQALGQGPEFLTYFQNEAQLDKSGLPSDRFFAERPEGSVSTLKIQRTQQEDSAVYLCASSLRTYNSPLHFGNGTRLTVT.